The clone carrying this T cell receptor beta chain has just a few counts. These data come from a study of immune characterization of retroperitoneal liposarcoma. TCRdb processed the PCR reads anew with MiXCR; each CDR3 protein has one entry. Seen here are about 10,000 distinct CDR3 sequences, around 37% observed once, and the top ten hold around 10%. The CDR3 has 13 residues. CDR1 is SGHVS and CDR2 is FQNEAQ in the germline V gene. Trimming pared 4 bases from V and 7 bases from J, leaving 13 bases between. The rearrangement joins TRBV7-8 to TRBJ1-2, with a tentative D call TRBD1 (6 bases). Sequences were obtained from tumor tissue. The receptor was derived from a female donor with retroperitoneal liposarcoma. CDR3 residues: CASSSAGDGGYTF. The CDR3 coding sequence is TGTGCCAGCAGCTCAGCAGGGGACGGTGGCTACACCTTC.